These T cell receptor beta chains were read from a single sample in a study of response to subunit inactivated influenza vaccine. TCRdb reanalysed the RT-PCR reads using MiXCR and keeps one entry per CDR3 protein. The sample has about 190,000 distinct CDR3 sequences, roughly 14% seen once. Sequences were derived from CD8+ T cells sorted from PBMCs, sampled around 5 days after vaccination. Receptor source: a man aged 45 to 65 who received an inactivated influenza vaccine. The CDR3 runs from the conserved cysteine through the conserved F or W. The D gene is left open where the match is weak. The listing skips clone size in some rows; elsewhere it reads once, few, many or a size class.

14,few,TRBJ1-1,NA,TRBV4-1,TGCGCCAGCAGCCAAGGAAGCAGGAAATATGAAGCTTTCTTT,CASSQGSRKYEAFF
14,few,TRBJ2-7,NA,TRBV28,TGTGCCAGCAGTTCTGGAGGGAGAAGGGACGAGCAGTACTTC,CASSSGGRRDEQYF
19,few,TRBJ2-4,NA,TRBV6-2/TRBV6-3,TGTGCCAGCAGTTACTCCTTGGTCCCCGACGGGCGGGACAAAAACATTCAGTACTTC,CASSYSLVPDGRDKNIQYF
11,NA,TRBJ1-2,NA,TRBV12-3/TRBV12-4,TGTGCCAGCAGTTGGTTGGGAGGCTACACCTTC,CASSWLGGYTF
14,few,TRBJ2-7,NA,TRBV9,TGTGCCAGCAGCGTAGGGGCGCAGGCCTACGAGCAGTACTTC,CASSVGAQAYEQYF
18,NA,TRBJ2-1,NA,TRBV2,TGTGCCATCAGAGGCACAGGCTCGACAGGCCTCTCCTACAATGAGCAGTTCTTC,CAIRGTGSTGLSYNEQFF
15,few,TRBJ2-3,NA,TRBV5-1,TGCGCCAGCAGCTCGGAACTCCGGGACCCCCAAGCGCAGTATTTT,CASSSELRDPQAQYF
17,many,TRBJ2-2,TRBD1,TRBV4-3,TGCGCCAGCAGCCAAAACCCTGGGACAGGGGCCACCGGGGAGCTGTTTTTT,CASSQNPGTGATGELFF
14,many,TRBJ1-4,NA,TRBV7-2,TGTGCCAGCAGCTTCCTCGCAAATGTTGAAAAACTGTTTTTT,CASSFLANVEKLFF
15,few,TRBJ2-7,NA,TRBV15,TGTGCCACCAGCAGAGATAGTTCAGGATCCTACGAGCAGTACTTC,CATSRDSSGSYEQYF
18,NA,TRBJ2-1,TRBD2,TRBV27,TGTGCCAGCAGTCTAGGACTAGCGGGAGGGCCGGGTTACAATGAGCAGTTCTTC,CASSLGLAGGPGYNEQFF
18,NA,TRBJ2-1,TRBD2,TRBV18,TGTGCCAGCTGGGCGGTAGCGGGAGCCCCAAATTCCTACAATGAGCAGTTCTTC,CASWAVAGAPNSYNEQFF